This passage covers 10 T cell receptor beta chains from one sample sequenced in a study of OX40 agonist ivuxolimab in advanced cancers. Repertoires were generated with immunoSEQ multiplex PCR, while TCRdb's copy carries only in-frame clones and drops some. The repertoire holds over 50,000 clones, with about 91% as singletons. The specimen was CD4+ or CD8+ T cells sorted from blood, collected in a trial of the OX40 agonist ivuxolimab. All receptors derive from an adult with an advanced solid tumor such as melanoma, head and neck, liver or kidney cancer.

The gene calls are TRBV4-1 and TRBJ2-7; no reliable D call. This CDR3 spans 16 amino acids. The V and J ends lost 0 bases and 4 bases respectively, with 16 bases between them. Germline-derived CDR1 and CDR2 are MGHRA and YSYEKL. CDR3 loop: CASSQEVYQDAYEQYF. The DNA of the CDR3 is TGCGCCAGCAGCCAAGAGGTCTATCAAGACGCTTACGAGCAGTACTTC.

This rearrangement joins TRBV6-1 to TRBJ2-3, with TRBD2 matching 9 bases. This CDR3 comprises 15 residues. Germline lookup yields CDR1 MNHNS and CDR2 SASEGT. V gave up 4 bases and J gave up 5 bases; unmatched junction bases: 7. The CDR3 DNA follows: TGTGCCAGCAGTGTGAGCGGGGGGACGGGAGATACGCAGTATTTT. It codes for CASSVSGGTGDTQYF.

This chain joins TRBV10-3 and TRBJ2-7, with 12 bases matching TRBD2. Germline values: CDR1 ENHRY, CDR2 SYGVKD. V lost 6 bases and J lost 6; bases outside the gene matches: 6. This CDR3 is 14 amino acids long. For the CDR3, the DNA is TGTGCCATCAGCGAACCGGGACTAGCGGGCGAGCAGTACTTC. Its translation is CAISEPGLAGEQYF.

V usage is TRBV30 and J usage is TRBJ1-1; D unresolved. The V end lost 8 bases, the J end lost 11 bases, and 24 bases lay between the germline ends. The CDR3 consists of 13 residues. Per the germline V gene, CDR1 is GTSNPN and CDR2 is SVGIG (reference sequence). CDR3 residues: CATKTDGPFGAFF. Here the CDR3 DNA reads TGTGCCACCAAAACGGACGGACCCTTTGGGGCTTTCTTT.

The J gene is TRBJ2-7, the V gene TRBV19; D is perhaps TRBD2 (6 bases). The V gene lost 1 base and the J gene lost 3 bases, with 13 bases spanning the gap. There are 15 residues in the CDR3. Germline V gene lookup returns CDR1 LNHDA and CDR2 SQIVND (reference sequence). Written as DNA, the CDR3 is TGTGCCAGTAGTATAGCTCTAGCGAGTAACTACGAGCAGTACTTC. Residues: CASSIALASNYEQYF.

The V call is TRBV11-2, the J call TRBJ1-1; D perhaps matches TRBD1 (5 bases). Trimming pared 2 bases from V and 5 bases from J, leaving 9 bases between. CDR3 size: 13 residues. Germline CDR1 is SGHAT and CDR2 is FQNNGV. Written as DNA, the CDR3 is TGTGCCAGCAGCTTATATGGGGGAACTGAAGCTTTCTTT. Its translation: CASSLYGGTEAFF.

V gene TRBV4-1 combines with J gene TRBJ1-2; TRBD1 agrees at 7 bases. The CDR3 is 15 amino acids. Germline V gene data show CDR1 as MGHRA and CDR2 as YSYEKL. Trimming took 4 bases from V and 2 from J; bases not matched to a gene: 7. DNA of the CDR3: TGCGCCAGCAGCCCTGGGACAGTTGTAAACTATGGCTACACCTTC. This sequence encodes CASSPGTVVNYGYTF.

This chain joins TRBV19 and TRBJ1-4, with 7 bases identical to TRBD1. The CDR3 runs to 14 residues. V shed 4 bases and J 6 bases; nucleotides not matched to a gene: 5. Germline CDR1 is LNHDA and CDR2 is SQIVND (reference sequence). In nucleotides, the CDR3 is TGTGCCAGTAGTAAAATCGACAGGGATGAAAAACTGTTTTTT. Translating gives CASSKIDRDEKLFF.

This clone was counted a single time. Additional DNA sequences in this sample encode the identical CDR3. The CDR3 sequence is CAISEGNTIYF. The CDR3 DNA is TGTGCCATCAGTGAGGGAAACACCATATATTTT. This chain connects TRBV10-3 to TRBJ1-3; D unresolved. The CDR3 loop spans 11 amino acids. CDR1 is ENHRY and CDR2 is SYGVKD in the germline V gene. With 2 bases removed from V and 4 bases from J, the gap between germline ends came to 0 bases.

The V and J genes are TRBV7-2 and TRBJ2-3; 9 positions agree with TRBD1. The CDR3 is made up of 13 amino acids. In germline, CDR1 is SGHTA, CDR2 FQGNSA. Unmatched junction bases numbered 0, after V lost 5 bases and J lost 3 bases. CDR3 sequence (DNA): TGTGCCAGCAGCGGACAGGGGACAGATACGCAGTATTTT. As protein: CASSGQGTDTQYF. Filled out from reference TRBV7-2 and TRBJ2-3, the complete variable domain reads GAGVSQSPSNKVTEKGKDVELRCDPISGHTALYWYRQSLGQGLEFLIYFQGNSAPDKSGLPSDRFSAERTGGSVSTLTIQRTQQEDSAVYLCASSGQGTDTQYFGPGTRLTVL.